A selection of T cell receptor beta chains follows, all from one sample in a study of blood T cell repertoires in COVID-19. The assay was immunoSEQ multiplex PCR, and TCRdb's table has in-frame clones only and misses some. The sample shows about 76,000 clones, roughly 89% of them seen only once. Sample: peripheral blood. These receptors came from a man aged 30 to 39 with acute or convalescent COVID-19. Both conserved end residues are part of each CDR3. The D gene is left open where the match is weak. Part of the rows lack a size; the others show once, few, many or a class for expanded clones.

CDR3 DNA | CDR3 protein | J gene | V gene | D gene | clone size
TGTGCCAGTAGTATTCAGCCGACAGGGGCTTACAATCAGCCCCAGCATTTT | CASSIQPTGAYNQPQHF | TRBJ1-5 | TRBV19 | TRBD1 | NA
TGTGCCAGCAGTTCTCAAGTGAGGGCCACAGATACGCAGTATTTT | CASSSQVRATDTQYF | TRBJ2-3 | TRBV6-5 | NA | NA
TGTGCCAGCAGCTTCACCAGGGGTGAGGAGCAGTACTTC | CASSFTRGEEQYF | TRBJ2-7 | TRBV7-3 | NA | NA
TGCGCCAGCAGCCAACAGACAGGACGGGGTTCACCCCTCCACTTT | CASSQQTGRGSPLHF | TRBJ1-6 | TRBV4-1 | NA | NA
TGTGCCAGCAGTTCCGGGACAGTCAACACCGGGGAGCTGTTTTTT | CASSSGTVNTGELFF | TRBJ2-2 | TRBV6-5 | TRBD1 | NA
TGTGCCAGCAGCTTTAACAGGGCCTACGAGCAGTACTTC | CASSFNRAYEQYF | TRBJ2-7 | TRBV7-9 | NA | NA
TGTGCCTGGACCACGTTGAGCGCAGATACGCAGTATTTT | CAWTTLSADTQYF | TRBJ2-3 | TRBV30 | NA | NA
TGCGCCAGCAGTCAAGGAGTTAACACTGAAGCTTTCTTT | CASSQGVNTEAFF | TRBJ1-1 | TRBV23-1 | NA | NA
TGTGCCAGCAGCTTGTACAGTTACCCCCAGCATTTT | CASSLYSYPQHF | TRBJ1-5 | TRBV5-6 | NA | NA
TGTGCCAGCACCCTGTGGCTAGAGTCCGTTCCTGGGGCCAACGTCCTGACTTTC | CASTLWLESVPGANVLTF | TRBJ2-6 | TRBV7-8 | NA | NA
TGCGCCAGCAGCTCCCGGACATGGAACACTGAAGCTTTCTTT | CASSSRTWNTEAFF | TRBJ1-1 | TRBV5-1 | NA | NA
TGTGCCAGCAGCTTGGACTCGGCAGACTACAATGAGCAGTTCTTC | CASSLDSADYNEQFF | TRBJ2-1 | TRBV11-3 | NA | NA
TGTGCCAGCAGCACCCCTAATTGGACTAGCTGCAGGGAGCTGTTTTTT | CASSTPNWTSCRELFF | TRBJ2-2 | TRBV21-1 | NA | NA
TGTGCCACCAGCAGAGTCAGAGGCGCTGAAGCTTTCTTT | CATSRVRGAEAFF | TRBJ1-1 | TRBV15 | NA | NA
TGTGCCACCAGCAGACAACCCAAAAATAAATGGAAATCTAAGGAGGTTGGAACCGGGGAGCTGTTTTTT | CATSRQPKNKWKSKEVGTGELFF | TRBJ2-2 | TRBV15 | NA | few
TGTGCCAGCAGCCCTCTACAGAGCTCCTACGAGCAGTACTTC | CASSPLQSSYEQYF | TRBJ2-7 | TRBV28 | NA | NA
TGTGCCAGCAGCGTAGGGGTCCCGGGGGAGACCCAGTACTTC | CASSVGVPGETQYF | TRBJ2-5 | TRBV9 | NA | NA
TGTGCCAGCAGTTACTCGGCGGGAGAAGCCGGGGAGCTGTTTTTT | CASSYSAGEAGELFF | TRBJ2-2 | TRBV6-2/TRBV6-3 | TRBD2 | few
TGTGCCAGCGACGGAAACAGGGTTAACACCGGGGAGCTGTTTTTT | CASDGNRVNTGELFF | TRBJ2-2 | TRBV7-9 | NA | NA
TGTGCCAGCAGCTTCCAGGGAGGTACTGAAGCTTTCTTT | CASSFQGGTEAFF | TRBJ1-1 | TRBV11-1 | NA | NA
TGTGCCAGCAGGACCGGGGGGGAGGTGACTAACTATGGCTACACCTTC | CASRTGGEVTNYGYTF | TRBJ1-2 | TRBV28 | NA | once
TGTGCCAGCAGTTTCGGACAGGGCATTTTTGGCTACACCTTC | CASSFGQGIFGYTF | TRBJ1-2 | TRBV6-5 | TRBD1 | NA
TGTGCCAGCAGCCCCCCCGGGACTAGCCAAAACTACGAGCAGTACTTC | CASSPPGTSQNYEQYF | TRBJ2-7 | TRBV5-4 | TRBD2 | NA
TGCGCCAGCAGCCAAGACTCGGTCAACACTGAAGCTTTCTTT | CASSQDSVNTEAFF | TRBJ1-1 | TRBV4-1 | NA | once
TGTGCCAGCAGGCCAGGGACAGCTGGGGCCAACGTCCTGACTTTC | CASRPGTAGANVLTF | TRBJ2-6 | TRBV2 | TRBD1 | NA
TGTGCCAGCAGTTGGACTGCGAGCAATCAGCCCCAGCATTTT | CASSWTASNQPQHF | TRBJ1-5 | TRBV6-2/TRBV6-3 | NA | NA
TGTGCCTGGAGCCCCGCCGGGACAGGGGGTGACACTGAAGCTTTCTTT | CAWSPAGTGGDTEAFF | TRBJ1-1 | TRBV30 | TRBD1 | NA
TGTGCCAGCAGCTCGGCCGGGACAGGGGAGGCAGATACGCAGTATTTT | CASSSAGTGEADTQYF | TRBJ2-3 | TRBV28 | TRBD1 | once
TGTGCCATCAGTGAGTCTGAACCTCCGGGACTAGCGGGAGAGACGAACACCGGGGAGCTGTTTTTT | CAISESEPPGLAGETNTGELFF | TRBJ2-2 | TRBV10-3 | TRBD2 | NA
TGTGCCAGCAGCTTAGTGACAGGGGGCACAGATACGCAGTATTTT | CASSLVTGGTDTQYF | TRBJ2-3 | TRBV11-2 | TRBD1 | NA
TGTGCCAGCAGCTTAGAAGCCTCCGTCCCTGGAAACACCATATATTTT | CASSLEASVPGNTIYF | TRBJ1-3 | TRBV11-2 | NA | NA
TGTGCCAGCAGCCACCGAGGTCGCCACTCCTACGAGCAGTACTTC | CASSHRGRHSYEQYF | TRBJ2-7 | TRBV5-6 | NA | NA
TGTGCCAGCAGGTCGCCGGGAAGGGACAATGAGCAGTTCTTC | CASRSPGRDNEQFF | TRBJ2-1 | TRBV11-2 | NA | NA
TGTGCCAGCGTAGTTTACAATGAGCAGTTCTTC | CASVVYNEQFF | TRBJ2-1 | TRBV28 | NA | once
TGTGCCAGCAGCACTTCTACAGGGATGAACACTGAAGCTTTCTTT | CASSTSTGMNTEAFF | TRBJ1-1 | TRBV5-6 | NA | NA
TGCAGCGTCGGGGACTACTTCACCGGGGAGCTGTTTTTT | CSVGDYFTGELFF | TRBJ2-2 | TRBV29-1 | TRBD2 | NA
TGTGCCAGCAGCTTTAGCGGTACCGGGGAGCTGTTTTTT | CASSFSGTGELFF | TRBJ2-2 | TRBV7-2 | NA | few
TGTGCCAGCAGCTTAGGGGACAGCAAAGAGACCCAGTACTTC | CASSLGDSKETQYF | TRBJ2-5 | TRBV11-2 | TRBD1 | few
TGTGCCAGCAGCCAAGCCTCTAGCTATCAGGTCCGAGATGAGGGAAACATTCAGTACTTC | CASSQASSYQVRDEGNIQYF | TRBJ2-4 | TRBV4-2 | NA | NA
TGTGCCAGCAGCCCCCGACAGGCAAAGGGGCAGTACTTC | CASSPRQAKGQYF | TRBJ2-7 | TRBV12-3/TRBV12-4 | NA | NA
TGCGCCAGCAGCCAAGGAGAGGGAGTAAAAGCAGATACGCAGTATTTT | CASSQGEGVKADTQYF | TRBJ2-3 | TRBV4-1 | NA | NA
TGTGCCAGCAGTTTGGGACAGCTCTACGAGCAGTACTTC | CASSLGQLYEQYF | TRBJ2-7 | TRBV28 | TRBD1 | NA
TGCGCCAGCAGCCAAGTTTTAGCGGGTCGAGAAGAAGAGACCCAGTACTTC | CASSQVLAGREEETQYF | TRBJ2-5 | TRBV4-1 | TRBD2 | NA
TGCGCCAGCAGCCCAATTTGGACAGGGGCAAAAAACATTCAGTACTTC | CASSPIWTGAKNIQYF | TRBJ2-4 | TRBV4-3 | TRBD1 | NA
TGTGCCAGCAGCCCTACCTGGGCAACGAACACCGGGGAGCTGTTTTTT | CASSPTWATNTGELFF | TRBJ2-2 | TRBV7-9 | NA | NA
TGTGCCAGCAGCATAGGGACAGTTCAGCCCCAGCATTTT | CASSIGTVQPQHF | TRBJ1-5 | TRBV7-2 | TRBD1 | NA
TGTGCCAGCTCCCACCTCGGACAGGGTGGCGGGAGTAGCACAGATACGCAGTATTTT | CASSHLGQGGGSSTDTQYF | TRBJ2-3 | TRBV18 | NA | once
TGTGCCAGCAGTGAAAATCCCCCGATAGATGGCTACACCTTC | CASSENPPIDGYTF | TRBJ1-2 | TRBV2 | NA | NA
TGTGCCAGCAGTTACTCGGCAGGGGACTCCTACGAGCAGTACTTC | CASSYSAGDSYEQYF | TRBJ2-7 | TRBV6-5 | NA | NA
TGTGCCAGCAGTTTAGATAGCAATCAGCCCCAGCATTTT | CASSLDSNQPQHF | TRBJ1-5 | TRBV6-5 | NA | NA
TGTGCCAGCACAAAGGGGGCCAGAAGCTCTGAAGCTTTCTTT | CASTKGARSSEAFF | TRBJ1-1 | TRBV28 | TRBD1 | NA
TGTGCCAGCAGGGGGGGGCTAGACCCAAACACCGGGGAGCTGTTTTTT | CASRGGLDPNTGELFF | TRBJ2-2 | TRBV2 | NA | NA
TGCGCCAGCAGCCAACAAGAGGAGACAGGGGTATACGAGCAGTACTTC | CASSQQEETGVYEQYF | TRBJ2-7 | TRBV4-3 | TRBD1 | NA
TGTGCCAGCAGTACTAGTATGGGGGCCAACGTCCTGACTTTC | CASSTSMGANVLTF | TRBJ2-6 | TRBV28 | NA | once
TGTGCCAGCAGCTTAGTCCCCAACAGGGGAAGGGACGAGCAGTACTTC | CASSLVPNRGRDEQYF | TRBJ2-7 | TRBV13 | TRBD1 | NA
TGTGCCAGCAGTCCCTCAGGAGGGAACTATGGCTACACCTTC | CASSPSGGNYGYTF | TRBJ1-2 | TRBV28 | NA | NA